The clone carrying this T cell receptor beta chain was counted only a few times. The antigen is undetermined. The data originate from a study of CD8 T cells in ankylosing spondylitis. This CDR3 comprises 13 residues. V was shortened by 2 bases and J by 3 bases, with 7 bases between the two germline ends. The germline CDR1 and CDR2 sequences are SEHNR and FQNEAQ (reference sequence). Each TCR beta library was made by quantitative 5'-RACE that incorporated molecular barcodes. TCRdb processed the 5' RACE reads anew with MiXCR; each CDR3 protein has one entry. This table holds around 540,000 distinct CDR3 sequences, 10% to 15% found once. General study results and limits: Clones linked to disease, bearing a CD8+ phenotype, were relatively rare in peripheral blood. Reports of some motif variants in reactive arthritis synovial fluid and blood predate this one. Roughly eight highly homologous variants made up a TCR beta motif that seemed to typify ankylosing spondylitis blood. According to the report, clones linked to the disease were significantly enriched in matched synovial fluid samples taken from ankylosing spondylitis patients.

The receptor's source is a male donor with ankylosing spondylitis. Sequenced: blood, either unsorted or a sorted T cell fraction (not recorded which). The chain recombines TRBV7-9 with TRBJ1-1; no clear D. The CDR3 spells CASSLNSDTEAFF. CDR3 DNA sequence: TGTGCCAGCAGCTTAAACAGCGACACTGAAGCTTTCTTT. Looking up the rest from reference TRBV7-9 and TRBJ1-1 gives the full variable domain: DTGVSQNPRHKITKRGQNVTFRCDPISEHNRLYWYRQTLGQGPEFLTYFQNEAQLEKSRLLSDRFSAERPKGSFSTLEIQRTEQGDSAMYLCASSLNSDTEAFFGQGTRLTVV.